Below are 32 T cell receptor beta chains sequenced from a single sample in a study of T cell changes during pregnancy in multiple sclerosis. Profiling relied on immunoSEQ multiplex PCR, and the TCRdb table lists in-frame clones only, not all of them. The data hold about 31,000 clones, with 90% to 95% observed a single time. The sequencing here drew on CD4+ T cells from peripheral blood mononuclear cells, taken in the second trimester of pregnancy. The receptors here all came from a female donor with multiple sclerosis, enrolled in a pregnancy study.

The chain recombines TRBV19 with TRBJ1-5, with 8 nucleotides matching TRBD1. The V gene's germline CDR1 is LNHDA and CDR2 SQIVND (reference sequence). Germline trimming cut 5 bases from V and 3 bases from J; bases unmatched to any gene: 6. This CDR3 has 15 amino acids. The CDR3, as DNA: TGTGCCAGTAGTCCTGACAGGGGAAACAATCAGCCCCAGCATTTT. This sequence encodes CASSPDRGNNQPQHF. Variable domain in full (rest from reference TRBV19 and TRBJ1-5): DGGITQSPKYLFRKEGQNVTLSCEQNLNHDAMYWYRQDPGQGLRLIYYSQIVNDFQKGDIAEGYSVSREKKESFPLTVTSAQKNPTAFYLCASSPDRGNNQPQHFGDGTRLSIL.

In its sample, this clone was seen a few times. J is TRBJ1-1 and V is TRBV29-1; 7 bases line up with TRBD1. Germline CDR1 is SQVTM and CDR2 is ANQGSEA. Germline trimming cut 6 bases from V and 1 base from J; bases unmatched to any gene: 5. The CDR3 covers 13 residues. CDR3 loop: CSVKRDRNTEAFF. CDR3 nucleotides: TGCAGCGTCAAACGGGACAGGAACACTGAAGCTTTCTTT.

The CDR3 loop reads CASSSSGSSYEQYF. CDR3 sequence (DNA): TGCGCCAGCAGCTCTAGCGGCAGCTCCTACGAGCAGTACTTC. The chain is built from TRBV5-1 and TRBJ2-7, with TRBD2 matching over 7 bases. The CDR3 covers 14 residues. V dropped 3 bases and J dropped 0; count of bases not matched to a gene: 3. From germline, CDR1 is SGHRS and CDR2 YFSETQ.

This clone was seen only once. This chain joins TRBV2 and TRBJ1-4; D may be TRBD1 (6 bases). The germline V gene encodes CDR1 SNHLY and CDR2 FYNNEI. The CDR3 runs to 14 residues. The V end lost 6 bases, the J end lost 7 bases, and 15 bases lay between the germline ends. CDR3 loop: CASSQGGGPEKLFF. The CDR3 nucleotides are TGTGCCAGCAGCCAAGGGGGGGGTCCTGAAAAACTGTTTTTT.

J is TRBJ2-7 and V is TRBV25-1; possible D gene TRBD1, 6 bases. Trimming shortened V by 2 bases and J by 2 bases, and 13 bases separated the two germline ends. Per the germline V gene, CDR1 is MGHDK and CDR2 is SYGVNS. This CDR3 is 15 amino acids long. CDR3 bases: TGTGCCAGCAGTGAACCGGGGACACTTACCTACGAGCAGTACTTC. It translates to CASSEPGTLTYEQYF.

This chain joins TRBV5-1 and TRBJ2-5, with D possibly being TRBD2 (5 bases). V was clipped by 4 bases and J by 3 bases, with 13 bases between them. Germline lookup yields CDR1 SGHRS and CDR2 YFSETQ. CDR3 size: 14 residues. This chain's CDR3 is CASSRGSGKETQYF. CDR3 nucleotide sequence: TGCGCCAGCAGCCGAGGGTCCGGGAAAGAGACCCAGTACTTC. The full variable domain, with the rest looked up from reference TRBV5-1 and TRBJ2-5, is KAGVTQTPRYLIKTRGQQVTLSCSPISGHRSVSWYQQTPGQGLQFLFEYFSETQRNKGNFPGRFSGRQFSNSRSEMNVSTLELGDSALYLCASSRGSGKETQYFGPGTRLLVL.

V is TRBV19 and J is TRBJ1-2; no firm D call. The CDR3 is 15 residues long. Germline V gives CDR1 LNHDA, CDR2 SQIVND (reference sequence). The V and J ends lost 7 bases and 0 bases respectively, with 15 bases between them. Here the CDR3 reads CASKAANSANYGYTF. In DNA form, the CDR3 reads TGTGCCAGTAAGGCAGCGAACTCTGCTAACTATGGCTACACCTTC.

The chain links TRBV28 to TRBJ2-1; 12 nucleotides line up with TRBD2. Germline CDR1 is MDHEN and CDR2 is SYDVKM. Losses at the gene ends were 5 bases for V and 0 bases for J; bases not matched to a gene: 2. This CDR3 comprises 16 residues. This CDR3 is CASSTSGRSSYNEQFF. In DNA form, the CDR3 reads TGTGCCAGCAGTACTAGCGGGAGGAGCTCCTACAATGAGCAGTTCTTC.

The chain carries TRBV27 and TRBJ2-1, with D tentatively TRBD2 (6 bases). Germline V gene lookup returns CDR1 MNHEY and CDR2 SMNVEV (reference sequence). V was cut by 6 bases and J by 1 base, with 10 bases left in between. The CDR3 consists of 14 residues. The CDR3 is CASRWRGSYNEQFF. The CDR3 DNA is TGTGCCAGCAGGTGGCGGGGATCCTACAATGAGCAGTTCTTC.

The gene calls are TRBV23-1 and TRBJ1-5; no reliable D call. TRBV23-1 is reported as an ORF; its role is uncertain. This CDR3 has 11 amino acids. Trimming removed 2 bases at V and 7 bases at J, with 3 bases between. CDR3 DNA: TGCGCCAGCAGTCAACAACAGCCCCAGCATTTT. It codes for CASSQQQPQHF.

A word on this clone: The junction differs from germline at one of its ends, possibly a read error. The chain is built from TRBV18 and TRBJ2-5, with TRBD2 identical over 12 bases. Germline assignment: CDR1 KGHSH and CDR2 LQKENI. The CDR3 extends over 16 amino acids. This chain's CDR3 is CASTPALAGGRETQYF. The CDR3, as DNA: TGTGCCAGCACACCCGCACTAGCGGGAGGCCGAGAGACCCAGTACTTC.

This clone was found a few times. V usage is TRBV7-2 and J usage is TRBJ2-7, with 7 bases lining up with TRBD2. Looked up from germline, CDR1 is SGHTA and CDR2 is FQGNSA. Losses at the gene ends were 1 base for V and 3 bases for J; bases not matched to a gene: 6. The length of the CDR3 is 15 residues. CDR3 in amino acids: CASSLGAGKVYEQYF. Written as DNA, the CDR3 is TGTGCCAGCAGCTTAGGAGCGGGAAAGGTCTACGAGCAGTACTTC.

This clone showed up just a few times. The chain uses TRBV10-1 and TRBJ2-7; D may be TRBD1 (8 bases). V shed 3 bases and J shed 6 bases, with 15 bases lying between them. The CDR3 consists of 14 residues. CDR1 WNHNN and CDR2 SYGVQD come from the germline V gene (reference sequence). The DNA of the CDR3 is TGCGCCAGCAGTGAAGCGGGACAGGTCCTCGAGCAGTACTTC. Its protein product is CASSEAGQVLEQYF.

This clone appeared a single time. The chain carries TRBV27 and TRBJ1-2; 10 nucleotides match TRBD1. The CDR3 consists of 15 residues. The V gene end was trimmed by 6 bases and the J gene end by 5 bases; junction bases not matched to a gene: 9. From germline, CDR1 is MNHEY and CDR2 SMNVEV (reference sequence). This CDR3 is CASSLRQGAGYGYTF. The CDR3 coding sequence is TGTGCCAGCAGCCTGAGACAGGGGGCAGGGTATGGCTACACCTTC.

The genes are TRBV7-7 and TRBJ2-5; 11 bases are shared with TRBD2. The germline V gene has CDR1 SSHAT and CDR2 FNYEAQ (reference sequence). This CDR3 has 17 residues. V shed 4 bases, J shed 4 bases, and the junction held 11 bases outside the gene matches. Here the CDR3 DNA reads TGTGCCAGCAGCTCCGGGTTTACTAGCGGGAGTCGAGAGACCCAGTACTTC. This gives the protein CASSSGFTSGSRETQYF.

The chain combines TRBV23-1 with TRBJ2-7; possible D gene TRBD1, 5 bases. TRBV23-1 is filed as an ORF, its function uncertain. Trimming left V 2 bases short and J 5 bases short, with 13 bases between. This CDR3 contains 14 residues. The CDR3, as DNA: TGCGCCAGCAGTCAAAAGCAGGGCCGGCACGAGCAGTACTTC. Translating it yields CASSQKQGRHEQYF.

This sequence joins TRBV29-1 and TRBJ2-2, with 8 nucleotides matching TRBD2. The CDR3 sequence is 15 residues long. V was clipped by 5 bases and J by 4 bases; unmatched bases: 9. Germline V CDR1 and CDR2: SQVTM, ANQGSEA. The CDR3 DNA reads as TGCAGCGTTTCGGGGGGGGCGCTTCCCACCGGGGAGCTGTTTTTT. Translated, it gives CSVSGGALPTGELFF.

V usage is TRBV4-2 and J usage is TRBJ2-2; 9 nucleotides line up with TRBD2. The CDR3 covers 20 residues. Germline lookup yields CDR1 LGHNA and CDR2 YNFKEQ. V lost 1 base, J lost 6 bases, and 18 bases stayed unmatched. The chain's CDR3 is CASSQALRLAGSRLAGELFF. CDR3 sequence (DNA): TGTGCCAGCAGCCAAGCCCTCCGTCTAGCGGGGTCAAGGCTGGCCGGGGAGCTGTTTTTT.

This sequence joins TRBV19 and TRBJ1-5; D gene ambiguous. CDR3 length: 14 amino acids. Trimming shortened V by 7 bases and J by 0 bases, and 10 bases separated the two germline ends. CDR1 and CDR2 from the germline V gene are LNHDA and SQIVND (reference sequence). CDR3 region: CASTPGYSNQPQHF. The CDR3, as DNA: TGTGCCAGTACCCCGGGGTATAGCAATCAGCCCCAGCATTTT.

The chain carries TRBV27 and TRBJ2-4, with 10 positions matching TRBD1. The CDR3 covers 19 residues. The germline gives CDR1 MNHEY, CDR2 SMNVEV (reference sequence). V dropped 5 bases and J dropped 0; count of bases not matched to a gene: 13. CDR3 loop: CASSHGTGAENLAKNIQYF. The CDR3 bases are TGTGCCAGCAGTCACGGGACAGGGGCTGAGAACTTAGCCAAAAACATTCAGTACTTC.

DNA of the CDR3: TGTGCCAGCAGTAGTCCGGGACAGGGGGCTAGAGGCTACACCTTC. Amino acids: CASSSPGQGARGYTF. The chain employs TRBV28 and TRBJ1-2, with TRBD1 matching 12 bases. V lost 5 bases, J lost 8 bases, and 9 bases stayed unmatched. This CDR3 contains 15 residues. Germline lookup yields CDR1 MDHEN and CDR2 SYDVKM.

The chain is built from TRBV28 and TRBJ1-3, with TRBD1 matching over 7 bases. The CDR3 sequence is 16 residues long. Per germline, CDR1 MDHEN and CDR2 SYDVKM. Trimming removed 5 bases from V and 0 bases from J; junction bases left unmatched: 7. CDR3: CASSTPGQNSGNTIYF. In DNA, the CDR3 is TGTGCCAGCAGTACTCCGGGACAGAACTCTGGAAACACCATATATTTT.

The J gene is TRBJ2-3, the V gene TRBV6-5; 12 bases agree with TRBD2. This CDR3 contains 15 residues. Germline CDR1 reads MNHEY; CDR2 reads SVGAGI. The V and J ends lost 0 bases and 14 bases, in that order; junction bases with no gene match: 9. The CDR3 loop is CASSYSRLAGGPRYF. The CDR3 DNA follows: TGTGCCAGCAGTTACTCGAGGCTAGCGGGAGGGCCGCGGTATTTT.

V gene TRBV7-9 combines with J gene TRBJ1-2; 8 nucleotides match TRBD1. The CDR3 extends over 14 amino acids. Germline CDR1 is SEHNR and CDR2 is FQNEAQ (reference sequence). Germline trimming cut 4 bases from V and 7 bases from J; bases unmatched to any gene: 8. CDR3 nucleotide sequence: TGTGCCAGCAGCTATGGACAGGGCGGCAGTGGCTACACCTTC. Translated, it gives CASSYGQGGSGYTF.

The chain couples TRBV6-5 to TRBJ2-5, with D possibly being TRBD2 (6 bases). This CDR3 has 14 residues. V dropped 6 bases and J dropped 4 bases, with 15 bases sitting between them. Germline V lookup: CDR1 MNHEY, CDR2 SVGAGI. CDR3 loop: CASSRDLAGETQYF. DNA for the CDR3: TGTGCCAGCAGCAGGGACTTGGCGGGAGAGACCCAGTACTTC.

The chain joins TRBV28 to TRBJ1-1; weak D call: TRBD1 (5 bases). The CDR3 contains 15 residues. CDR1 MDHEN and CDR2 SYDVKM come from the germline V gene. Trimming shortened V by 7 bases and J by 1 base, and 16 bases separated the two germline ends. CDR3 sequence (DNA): TGTGCCAGCAACCCTAGGGGAGGGCGGAACACTGAAGCTTTCTTT. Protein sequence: CASNPRGGRNTEAFF.

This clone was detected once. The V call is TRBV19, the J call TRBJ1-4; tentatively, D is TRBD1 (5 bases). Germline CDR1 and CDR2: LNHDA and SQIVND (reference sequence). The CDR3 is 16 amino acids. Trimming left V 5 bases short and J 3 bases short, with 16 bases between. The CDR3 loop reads CASSQRRDGSNEKLFF. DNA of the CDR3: TGTGCCAGTAGTCAGCGGAGGGACGGGTCTAATGAAAAACTGTTTTTT.

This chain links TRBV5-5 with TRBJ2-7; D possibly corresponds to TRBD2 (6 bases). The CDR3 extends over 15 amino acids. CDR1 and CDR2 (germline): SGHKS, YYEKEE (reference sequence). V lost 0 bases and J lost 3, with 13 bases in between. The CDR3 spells CASSLVLGRSYEQYF. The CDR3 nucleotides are TGTGCCAGCAGCTTGGTGTTAGGGAGGAGCTACGAGCAGTACTTC.

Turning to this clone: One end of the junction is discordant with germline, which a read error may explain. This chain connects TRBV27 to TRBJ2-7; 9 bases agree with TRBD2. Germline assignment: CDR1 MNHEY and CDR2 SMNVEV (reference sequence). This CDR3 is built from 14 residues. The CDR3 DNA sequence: TGTGCCCGCAGTCGACTAGCGGTGACCTACGAGCAGTACTTC. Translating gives CARSRLAVTYEQYF.

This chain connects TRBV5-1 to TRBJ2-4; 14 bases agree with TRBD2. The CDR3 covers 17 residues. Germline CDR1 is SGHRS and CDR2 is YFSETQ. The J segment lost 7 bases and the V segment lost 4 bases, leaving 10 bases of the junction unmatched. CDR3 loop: CASSLGTSGSRENIQYF. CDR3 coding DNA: TGCGCCAGCAGCCTGGGGACTAGCGGGAGCAGGGAGAACATTCAGTACTTC.

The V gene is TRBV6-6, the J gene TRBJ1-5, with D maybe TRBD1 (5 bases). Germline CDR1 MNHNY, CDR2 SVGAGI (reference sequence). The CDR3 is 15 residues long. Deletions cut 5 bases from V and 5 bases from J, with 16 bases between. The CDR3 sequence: CASSRTKDRYQPQHF. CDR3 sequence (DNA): TGTGCCAGCAGTCGGACAAAGGATCGATATCAGCCCCAGCATTTT.

This chain's CDR3 is CASSQLAGDRYEQYF. The CDR3, as DNA: TGTGCCAGCAGCCAATTAGCGGGAGATCGGTACGAGCAGTACTTC. The gene calls are TRBV4-2 and TRBJ2-7; 9 bases align to TRBD2. The CDR3 is 15 residues long. With V trimmed by 2 bases and J by 4 bases, 6 bases remained unmatched. Germline CDR1 and CDR2: LGHNA and YNFKEQ.